Shown below are 19 T cell receptor beta chains from a single sample sequenced in a study of Ad26.COV2.S vaccination and SARS-CoV-2 variants. The treatment here: some 19 received Ad26.COV2.S at low or high dose, single or two shots; 5 received placebo; per-sample allocation not given. The samples were gathered on day 63 after the first injection of vaccine or placebo. Generated by immunoSEQ multiplex PCR, the TCRdb table keeps only in-frame clones and is missing some. The table lists around 340,000 clones, approximately 86% of them singletons, with approximately 12% in the top ten. Sequenced here: peripheral blood, sampled in a trial of Ad26.COV2.S vaccine versus placebo. These receptors originate from a person aged 18-65 years who received the Ad26.COV2.S COVID-19 vaccine or a placebo.

The gene calls are TRBV5-4 and TRBJ1-1, with D maybe TRBD1 (6 bases). The CDR3 spans 13 residues. CDR1 SGHNT and CDR2 YYREEE come from the germline V gene (reference sequence). The V end was cut by 1 base, the J end by 5 bases, with 9 bases between. The CDR3 DNA follows: TGTGCCAGCAGCTTGTGGGGGGCGACTGAAGCTTTCTTT. Translating it yields CASSLWGATEAFF.

This clone was detected once. The chain has TRBV19 and TRBJ1-1; 7 nucleotides align to TRBD1. The CDR3 covers 17 residues. The germline CDR1 and CDR2 sequences are LNHDA and SQIVND (reference sequence). V lost 5 bases to trimming and J lost 2 bases; unmatched junction nucleotides: 14. The CDR3 sequence: CASSGGPGTAYNTEAFF. CDR3 nucleotides: TGTGCCAGTAGTGGGGGACCCGGGACAGCTTATAACACTGAAGCTTTCTTT.

The chain employs TRBV28 and TRBJ2-3; either TRBD1 or TRBD2 may supply D (6 bases each). Germline V gives CDR1 MDHEN, CDR2 SYDVKM. There are 15 residues in the CDR3. Trimming took off 2 bases at V and 6 bases at J, with 15 bases between the two ends. Here the CDR3 reads CASSLRGPLGDTQYF. The CDR3 DNA reads TGTGCCAGCAGTTTACGGGGGCCCTTAGGGGATACGCAGTATTTT.

The chain couples TRBV25-1 to TRBJ1-1; a possible D gene is TRBD1 (6 bases). The germline V gene has CDR1 MGHDK and CDR2 SYGVNS. The CDR3 runs 13 residues. The V gene lost 2 bases and the J gene lost 12 bases, with 16 bases spanning the gap. CDR3 in DNA: TGTGCCAGCAGTGAAGGGGGCATCGGAGGTACTTTCTTT. The encoded protein is CASSEGGIGGTFF.

V gene TRBV28 combines with J gene TRBJ1-1; 8 bases are shared with TRBD1. V lost 10 bases and J lost 3; bases outside the gene matches: 4. Per the germline V gene, CDR1 is MDHEN and CDR2 is SYDVKM. The CDR3 extends over 12 amino acids. CDR3 in DNA: TGTGCCACCGGACAGGGAGACACTGAAGCTTTCTTT. Encoded protein: CATGQGDTEAFF.

The rearrangement joins TRBV28 to TRBJ1-2; possible D gene TRBD1, 5 bases. The CDR3 sequence is 14 residues long. V was trimmed by 6 bases and J by 2 bases, leaving 13 bases between them. Germline V gene lookup returns CDR1 MDHEN and CDR2 SYDVKM. In DNA, the CDR3 is TGTGCCAGCAGGACCGGGGGATTAAACTATGGCTACACCTTC. The encoded protein is CASRTGGLNYGYTF.

This clone was recorded only once. The V and J genes are TRBV7-2 and TRBJ2-7; D remains ambiguous. Germline CDR1 is SGHTA and CDR2 is FQGNSA. The CDR3 runs to 17 residues. The V gene lost 2 bases and the J gene lost 3 bases, with 20 bases spanning the gap. CDR3 amino acids: CASSLLPGPLNVYEQYF. The CDR3 nucleotides are TGTGCCAGCAGCTTACTCCCCGGTCCCTTAAATGTCTACGAGCAGTACTTC.

V usage is TRBV5-1 and J usage is TRBJ1-1, with a possible D match to TRBD1 (5 bases). Germline V gene lookup returns CDR1 SGHRS and CDR2 YFSETQ. V was shortened by 2 bases and J by 1 base, with 12 bases between the two germline ends. The CDR3 length is 15 residues. DNA of the CDR3: TGCGCCAGCAGCTTACTCGGACACCGGAACACTGAAGCTTTCTTT. Protein sequence: CASSLLGHRNTEAFF.

This clone came up once. The V gene is TRBV4-1, the J gene TRBJ2-5; 9 nucleotides match TRBD1. Per germline, CDR1 MGHRA and CDR2 YSYEKL. Trimming took 0 bases from V and 4 from J; bases not matched to a gene: 9. The CDR3 is made up of 17 amino acids. The CDR3 reads CASSQEWGQGVGETQYF. The CDR3 DNA follows: TGCGCCAGCAGCCAAGAATGGGGACAGGGAGTAGGAGAGACCCAGTACTTC.

The V call is TRBV11-2, the J call TRBJ1-1; D might be TRBD1 (6 bases). This CDR3 spans 15 amino acids. Deletions cut 3 bases from V and 4 bases from J, with 15 bases between. Germline V CDR1 and CDR2: SGHAT, FQNNGV. CDR3 sequence (DNA): TGTGCCAGCAGCTTTATACAGGGAAGGGGCACTGAAGCTTTCTTT. Translating it yields CASSFIQGRGTEAFF.

This rearrangement joins TRBV7-9 to TRBJ2-7; D call uncertain. The germline V gene encodes CDR1 SEHNR and CDR2 FQNEAQ (reference sequence). Trimming cost V 3 bases and J 3 bases, with 9 bases left between them. The CDR3 length is 13 residues. CDR3 amino acids: CASSFTASYEQYF. For the CDR3, the DNA is TGTGCCAGCAGCTTCACAGCCAGCTACGAGCAGTACTTC.

The genes are TRBV7-3 and TRBJ2-3; no clear D gene. This CDR3 has 14 amino acids. CDR1 SGHTA and CDR2 FQGTGA come from the germline V gene. The ends were cut back, 3 bases at V and 0 bases at J, with 7 bases in the middle. The CDR3 nucleotides are TGTGCCAGCAGCTTCCCGGACAGCACAGATACGCAGTATTTT. It yields the protein CASSFPDSTDTQYF.

The chain combines TRBV9 with TRBJ1-1, with TRBD1 matching 7 bases. The trim removed 3 bases at V and 1 base at J, leaving 6 bases unmatched. Germline V gene lookup returns CDR1 SGDLS and CDR2 YYNGEE. The length of the CDR3 is 15 residues. CDR3 DNA: TGTGCCAGCAGCGGACAGGGTTGGGGGAACACTGAAGCTTTCTTT. Its translation: CASSGQGWGNTEAFF.

The CDR3 sequence: CASSHLQGYTDTQYF. CDR3 in DNA: TGTGCCAGCAGCCACCTTCAGGGGTACACAGATACGCAGTATTTT. The chain uses TRBV28 and TRBJ2-3, with a weak D call TRBD1 (6 bases). The germline V gene encodes CDR1 MDHEN and CDR2 SYDVKM. This CDR3 contains 15 residues. V was cut by 6 bases and J by 2 bases, with 15 bases left in between.

V gene TRBV2 combines with J gene TRBJ1-6; TRBD1 matches at 10 bases. J lost 16 bases, V lost 7 bases, and 4 bases had no gene match. Germline V gene sequence: CDR1 SNHLY, CDR2 FYNNEI. The CDR3 has 11 residues. CDR3 protein: CASIQDRGLHF. As DNA, the CDR3 is TGTGCCAGCATTCAGGACAGGGGGCTCCACTTT.

This chain links TRBV7-8 with TRBJ1-5, with 10 bases fitting TRBD1. With V trimmed by 1 base and J by 5 bases, 2 bases remained unmatched. CDR3 length equals 15 residues. Per the germline V gene, CDR1 is SGHVS and CDR2 is FQNEAQ. CDR3 nucleotides: TGTGCCAGCAGCTTAGGGACAGGGGGGTATCAGCCCCAGCATTTT. This gives the protein CASSLGTGGYQPQHF.

This clone was counted at least ten times. J is TRBJ1-5 and V is TRBV30; D may be TRBD1 (5 bases). The CDR3 runs to 13 residues. The V end lost 7 bases, the J end lost 7 bases, and 17 bases lay between the germline ends. CDR1 is GTSNPN, CDR2 SVGIG, per germline (reference sequence). The CDR3 reads CAFGTAARQPQHF. The CDR3 nucleotides read TGTGCCTTTGGGACGGCGGCTCGCCAGCCCCAGCATTTT.

The chain joins TRBV5-1 to TRBJ2-2, with 8 bases identical to TRBD2. The CDR3 sequence is 16 residues long. Germline CDR1 and CDR2: SGHRS and YFSETQ. V lost 6 bases and J lost 1; bases outside the gene matches: 8. The CDR3 nucleotides are TGCGCCAGCACCTCAGGCAGCGGGGGGAACACCGGGGAGCTGTTTTTT. It yields the protein CASTSGSGGNTGELFF.

The J gene is TRBJ1-6, the V gene TRBV5-1; the D gene is possibly TRBD1 (5 bases). This CDR3 is built from 15 residues. V was cut by 4 bases and J by 7 bases, with 15 bases left in between. CDR1 is SGHRS and CDR2 is YFSETQ in the germline V gene. CDR3 residues: CASSPDSPGNSPLHF. Here the CDR3 DNA reads TGCGCCAGCAGCCCCGACAGTCCAGGGAATTCACCCCTCCACTTT.